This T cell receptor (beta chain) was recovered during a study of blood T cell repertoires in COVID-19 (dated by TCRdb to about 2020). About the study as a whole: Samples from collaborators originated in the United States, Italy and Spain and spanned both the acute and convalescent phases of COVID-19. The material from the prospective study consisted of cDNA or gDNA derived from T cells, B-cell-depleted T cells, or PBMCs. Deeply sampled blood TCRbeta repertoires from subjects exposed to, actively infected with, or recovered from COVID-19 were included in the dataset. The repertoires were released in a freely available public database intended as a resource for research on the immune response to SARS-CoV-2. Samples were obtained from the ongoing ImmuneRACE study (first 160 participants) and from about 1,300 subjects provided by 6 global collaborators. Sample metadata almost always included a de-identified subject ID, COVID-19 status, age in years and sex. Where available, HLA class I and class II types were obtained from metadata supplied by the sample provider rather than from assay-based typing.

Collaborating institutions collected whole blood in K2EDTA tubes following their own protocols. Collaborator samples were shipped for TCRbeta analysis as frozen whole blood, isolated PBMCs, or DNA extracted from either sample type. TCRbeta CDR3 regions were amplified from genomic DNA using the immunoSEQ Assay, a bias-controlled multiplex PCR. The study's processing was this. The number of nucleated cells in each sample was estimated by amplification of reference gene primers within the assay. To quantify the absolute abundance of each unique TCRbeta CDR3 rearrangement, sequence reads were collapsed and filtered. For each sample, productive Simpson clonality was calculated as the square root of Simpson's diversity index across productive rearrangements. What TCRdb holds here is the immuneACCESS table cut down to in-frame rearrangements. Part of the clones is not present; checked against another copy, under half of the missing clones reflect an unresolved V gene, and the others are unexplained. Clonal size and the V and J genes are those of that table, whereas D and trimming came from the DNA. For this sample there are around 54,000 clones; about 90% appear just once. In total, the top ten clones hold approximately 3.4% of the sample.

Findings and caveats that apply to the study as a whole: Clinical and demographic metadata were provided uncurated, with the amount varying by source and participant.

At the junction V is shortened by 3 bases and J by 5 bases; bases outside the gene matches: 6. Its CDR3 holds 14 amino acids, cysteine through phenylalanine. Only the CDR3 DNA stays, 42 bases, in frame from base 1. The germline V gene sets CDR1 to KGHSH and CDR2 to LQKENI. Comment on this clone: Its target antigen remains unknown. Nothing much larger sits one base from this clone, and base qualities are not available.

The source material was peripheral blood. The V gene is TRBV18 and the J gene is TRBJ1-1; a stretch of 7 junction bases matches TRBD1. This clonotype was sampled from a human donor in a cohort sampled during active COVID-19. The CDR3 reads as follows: CASSPSGTATEAFF. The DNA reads TGTGCCAGCTCACCTTCCGGGACAGCGACTGAAGCTTTCTTT.